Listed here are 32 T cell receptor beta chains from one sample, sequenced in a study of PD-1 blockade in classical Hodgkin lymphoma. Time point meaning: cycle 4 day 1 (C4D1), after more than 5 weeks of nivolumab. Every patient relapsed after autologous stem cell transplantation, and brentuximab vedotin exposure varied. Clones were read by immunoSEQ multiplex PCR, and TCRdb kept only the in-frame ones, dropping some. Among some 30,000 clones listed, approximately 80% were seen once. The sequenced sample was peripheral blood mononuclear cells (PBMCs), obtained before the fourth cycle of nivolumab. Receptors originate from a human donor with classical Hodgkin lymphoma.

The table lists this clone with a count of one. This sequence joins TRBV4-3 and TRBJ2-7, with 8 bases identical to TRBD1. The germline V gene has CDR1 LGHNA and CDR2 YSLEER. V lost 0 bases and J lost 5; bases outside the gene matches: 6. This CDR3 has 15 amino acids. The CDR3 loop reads CASSQDRGQGNEQYF. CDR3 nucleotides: TGCGCCAGCAGCCAAGATAGAGGACAGGGAAACGAGCAGTACTTC.

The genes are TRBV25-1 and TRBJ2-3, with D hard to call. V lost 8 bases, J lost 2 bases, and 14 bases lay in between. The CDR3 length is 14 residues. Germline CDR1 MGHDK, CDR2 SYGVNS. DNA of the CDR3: TGTGCCAGCGCCACCGGCATATTCACAGATACGCAGTATTTT. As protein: CASATGIFTDTQYF.

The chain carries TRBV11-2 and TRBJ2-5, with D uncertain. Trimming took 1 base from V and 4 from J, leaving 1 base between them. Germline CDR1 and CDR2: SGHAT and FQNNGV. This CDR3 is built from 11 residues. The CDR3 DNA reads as TGTGCCAGCAGCTTAGCAGAGACCCAGTACTTC. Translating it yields CASSLAETQYF.

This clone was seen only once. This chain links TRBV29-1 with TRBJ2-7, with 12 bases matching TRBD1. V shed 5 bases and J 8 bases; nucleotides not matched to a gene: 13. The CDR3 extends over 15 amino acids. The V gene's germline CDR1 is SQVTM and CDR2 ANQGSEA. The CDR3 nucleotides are TGCAGCGTTCGGTATGGGACAGGGGGCCACAGGCAGCAGTACTTC. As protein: CSVRYGTGGHRQQYF.

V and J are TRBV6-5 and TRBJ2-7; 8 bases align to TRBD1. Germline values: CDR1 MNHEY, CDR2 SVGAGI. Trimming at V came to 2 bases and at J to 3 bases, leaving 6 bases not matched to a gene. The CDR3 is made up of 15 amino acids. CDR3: CASSYQIGQGYEQYF. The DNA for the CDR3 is TGTGCCAGCAGTTACCAAATAGGACAGGGCTACGAGCAGTACTTC.

In DNA form, the CDR3 reads TGTGCCAGCAGCCCCACCGGGACAGGAGATTACGAGCAGTACTTC. This translates into CASSPTGTGDYEQYF. This chain connects TRBV7-3 to TRBJ2-7, with 8 bases that match TRBD1. The trim removed 5 bases at V and 4 bases at J, leaving 10 bases unmatched. This CDR3 spans 15 amino acids. Germline V gene sequence: CDR1 SGHTA, CDR2 FQGTGA. The entire variable domain, with the rest obtained from reference TRBV7-3 and TRBJ2-7, is as follows: GAGVSQTPSNKVTEKGKYVELRCDPISGHTALYWYRQSLGQGPEFLIYFQGTGAADDSGLPNDRFFAVRPEGSVSTLKIQRTERGDSAVYLCASSPTGTGDYEQYFGPGTRLTVT.

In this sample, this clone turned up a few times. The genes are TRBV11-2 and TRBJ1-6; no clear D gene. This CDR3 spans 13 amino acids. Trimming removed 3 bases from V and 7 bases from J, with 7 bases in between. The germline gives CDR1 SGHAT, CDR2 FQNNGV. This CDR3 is CASSFGENSPLHF. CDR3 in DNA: TGTGCCAGCAGCTTCGGGGAGAATTCACCCCTCCACTTT. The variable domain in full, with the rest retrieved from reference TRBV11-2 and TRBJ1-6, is EAGVAQSPRYKIIEKRQSVAFWCNPISGHATLYWYQQILGQGPKLLIQFQNNGVVDDSQLPKDRFSAERLKGVDSTLKIQPAKLEDSAVYLCASSFGENSPLHFGNGTRLTVT.

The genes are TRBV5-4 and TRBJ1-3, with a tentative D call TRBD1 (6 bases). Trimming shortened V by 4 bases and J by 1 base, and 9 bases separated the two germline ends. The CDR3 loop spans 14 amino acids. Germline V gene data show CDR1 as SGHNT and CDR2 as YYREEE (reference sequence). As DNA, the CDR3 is TGTGCCAGCAGCCCGAGGGGGTCTGGAAACACCATATATTTT. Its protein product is CASSPRGSGNTIYF.

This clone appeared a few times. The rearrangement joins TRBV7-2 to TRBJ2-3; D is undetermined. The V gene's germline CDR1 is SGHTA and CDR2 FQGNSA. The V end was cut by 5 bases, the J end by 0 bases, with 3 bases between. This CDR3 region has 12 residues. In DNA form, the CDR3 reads TGTGCCAGCAGCCTTAGCACAGATACGCAGTATTTT. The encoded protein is CASSLSTDTQYF.

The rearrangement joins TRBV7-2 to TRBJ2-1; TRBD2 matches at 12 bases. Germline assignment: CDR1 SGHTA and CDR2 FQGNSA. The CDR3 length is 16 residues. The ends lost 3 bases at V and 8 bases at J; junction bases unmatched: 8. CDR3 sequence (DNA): TGTGCCAGCAGCTTCTCTAGCGGGGGGGAGGGCCATGAGCAGTTCTTC. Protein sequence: CASSFSSGGEGHEQFF.

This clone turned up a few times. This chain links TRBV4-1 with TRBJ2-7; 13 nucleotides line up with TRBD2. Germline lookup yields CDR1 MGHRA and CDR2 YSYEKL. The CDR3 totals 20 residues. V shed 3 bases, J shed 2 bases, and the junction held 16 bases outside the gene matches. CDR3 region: CASSHPQRTSGGRPTYEQYF. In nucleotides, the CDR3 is TGCGCCAGCAGCCACCCCCAAAGGACTAGCGGGGGCAGGCCCACCTACGAGCAGTACTTC.

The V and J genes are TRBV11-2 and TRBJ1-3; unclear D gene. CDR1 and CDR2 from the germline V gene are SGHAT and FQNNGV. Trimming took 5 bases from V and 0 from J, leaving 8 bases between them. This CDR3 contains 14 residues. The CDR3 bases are TGTGCCAGCAGCCGCGCCTTCTCTGGAAACACCATATATTTT. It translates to CASSRAFSGNTIYF.

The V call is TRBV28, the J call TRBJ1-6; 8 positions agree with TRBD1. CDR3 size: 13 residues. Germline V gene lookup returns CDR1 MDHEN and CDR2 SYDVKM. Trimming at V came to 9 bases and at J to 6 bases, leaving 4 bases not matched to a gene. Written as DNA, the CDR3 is TGTGCCAGTATGACAGGGGTTAATTCACCCCTCCACTTT. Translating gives CASMTGVNSPLHF.

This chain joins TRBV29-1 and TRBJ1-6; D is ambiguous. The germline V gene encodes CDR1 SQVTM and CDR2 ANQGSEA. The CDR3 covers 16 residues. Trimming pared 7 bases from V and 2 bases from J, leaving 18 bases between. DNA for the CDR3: TGCAGCGAGAAGCGGGCAGGCCCTACCTATAATTCACCCCTCCACTTT. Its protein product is CSEKRAGPTYNSPLHF.

The CDR3 nucleotides are TGTGCCAGCAGCTTTAGACCGGGACTAAGGGCCCAGTTCTTC. Translated: CASSFRPGLRAQFF. V is TRBV5-6 and J is TRBJ2-1; TRBD2 matches 7 bases. CDR3 length: 14 residues. V shed 2 bases and J 13 bases; nucleotides not matched to a gene: 12. Germline values: CDR1 SGHDT, CDR2 YYEEEE. Variable domain in full (rest from reference TRBV5-6 and TRBJ2-1): DAGVTQSPTHLIKTRGQQVTLRCSPKSGHDTVSWYQQALGQGPQFIFQYYEEEERQRGNFPDRFSGHQFPNYSSELNVNALLLGDSALYLCASSFRPGLRAQFFGPGTRLTVL.

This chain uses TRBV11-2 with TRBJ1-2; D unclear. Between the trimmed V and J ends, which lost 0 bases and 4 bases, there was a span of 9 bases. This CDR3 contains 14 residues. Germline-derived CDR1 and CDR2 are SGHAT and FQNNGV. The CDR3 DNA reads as TGTGCCAGCAGCTTAGAGCCGACTACCTATGGCTACACCTTC. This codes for CASSLEPTTYGYTF.

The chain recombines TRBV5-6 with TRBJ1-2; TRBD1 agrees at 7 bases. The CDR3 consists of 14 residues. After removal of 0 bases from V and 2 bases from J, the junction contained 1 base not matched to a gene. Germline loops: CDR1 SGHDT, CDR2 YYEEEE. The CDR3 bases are TGTGCCAGCAGCTTGGGACAGGGAAACTATGGCTACACCTTC. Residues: CASSLGQGNYGYTF.

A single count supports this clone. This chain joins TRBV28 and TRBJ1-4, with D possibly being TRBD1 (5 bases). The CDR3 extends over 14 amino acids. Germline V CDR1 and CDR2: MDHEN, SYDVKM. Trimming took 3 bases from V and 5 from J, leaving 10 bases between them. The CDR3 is CASSLGGWNEKLFF. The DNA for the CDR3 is TGTGCCAGCAGTTTGGGGGGATGGAATGAAAAACTGTTTTTT.

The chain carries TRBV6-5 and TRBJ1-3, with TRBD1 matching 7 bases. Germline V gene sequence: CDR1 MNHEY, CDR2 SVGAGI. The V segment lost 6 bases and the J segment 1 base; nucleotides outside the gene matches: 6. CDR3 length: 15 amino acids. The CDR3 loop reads CASSRGTESGNTIYF. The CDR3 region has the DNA TGTGCCAGCAGCCGCGGGACAGAATCTGGAAACACCATATATTTT.

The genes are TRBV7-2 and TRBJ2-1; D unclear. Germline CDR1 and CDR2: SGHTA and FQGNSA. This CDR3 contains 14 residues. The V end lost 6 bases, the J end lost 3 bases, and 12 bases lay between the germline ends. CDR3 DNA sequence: TGTGCCAGCAGACCGTCATCAGGCTACAATGAGCAGTTCTTC. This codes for CASRPSSGYNEQFF.

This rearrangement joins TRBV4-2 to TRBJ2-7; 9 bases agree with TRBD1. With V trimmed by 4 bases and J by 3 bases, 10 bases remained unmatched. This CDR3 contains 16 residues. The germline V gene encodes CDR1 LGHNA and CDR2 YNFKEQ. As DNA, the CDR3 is TGTGCCAGCAGCCGAGCTTCCGGGACAGGGATCTACGAGCAGTACTTC. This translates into CASSRASGTGIYEQYF.

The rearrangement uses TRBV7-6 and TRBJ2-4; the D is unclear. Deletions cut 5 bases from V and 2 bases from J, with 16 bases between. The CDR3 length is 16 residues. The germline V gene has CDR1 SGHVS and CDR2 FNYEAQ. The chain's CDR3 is CASSLPPNGPKNIQYF. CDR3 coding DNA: TGTGCCAGCAGCCTCCCCCCGAACGGGCCCAAAAACATTCAGTACTTC.

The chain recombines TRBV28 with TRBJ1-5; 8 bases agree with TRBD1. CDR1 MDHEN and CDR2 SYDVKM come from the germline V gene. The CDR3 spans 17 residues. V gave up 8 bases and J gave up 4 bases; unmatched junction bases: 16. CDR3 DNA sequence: TGTGCCAGCTACGACAGGGGAGTATTGTTATGGAATCAGCCCCAGCATTTT. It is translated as CASYDRGVLLWNQPQHF. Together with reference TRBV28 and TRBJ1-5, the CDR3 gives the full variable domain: DVKVTQSSRYLVKRTGEKVFLECVQDMDHENMFWYRQDPGLGLRLIYFSYDVKMKEKGDIPEGYSVSREKKERFSLILESASTNQTSMYLCASYDRGVLLWNQPQHFGDGTRLSIL.

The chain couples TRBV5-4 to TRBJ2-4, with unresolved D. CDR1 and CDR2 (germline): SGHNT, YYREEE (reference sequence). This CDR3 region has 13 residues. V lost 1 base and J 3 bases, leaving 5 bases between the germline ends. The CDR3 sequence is CASSLYDKNIQYF. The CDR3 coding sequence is TGTGCCAGCAGCTTGTATGACAAAAACATTCAGTACTTC.

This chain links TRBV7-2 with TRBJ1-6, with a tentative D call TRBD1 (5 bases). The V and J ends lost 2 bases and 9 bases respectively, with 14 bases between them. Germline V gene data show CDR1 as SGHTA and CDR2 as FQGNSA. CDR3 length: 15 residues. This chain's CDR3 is CASSLSGTGLSPLHF. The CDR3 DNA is TGTGCCAGCAGCTTATCCGGGACGGGACTTTCACCCCTCCACTTT. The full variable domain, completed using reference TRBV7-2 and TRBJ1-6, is GAGVSQSPSNKVTEKGKDVELRCDPISGHTALYWYRQSLGQGLEFLIYFQGNSAPDKSGLPSDRFSAERTGGSVSTLTIQRTQQEDSAVYLCASSLSGTGLSPLHFGNGTRLTVT.

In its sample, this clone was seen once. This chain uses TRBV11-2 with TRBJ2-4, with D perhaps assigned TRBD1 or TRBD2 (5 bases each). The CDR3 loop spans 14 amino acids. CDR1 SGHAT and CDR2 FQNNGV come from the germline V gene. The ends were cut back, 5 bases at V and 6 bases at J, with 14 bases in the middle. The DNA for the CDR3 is TGTGCCAGCAGCGCGATTGGGGGTAGAAACATTCAGTACTTC. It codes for CASSAIGGRNIQYF.

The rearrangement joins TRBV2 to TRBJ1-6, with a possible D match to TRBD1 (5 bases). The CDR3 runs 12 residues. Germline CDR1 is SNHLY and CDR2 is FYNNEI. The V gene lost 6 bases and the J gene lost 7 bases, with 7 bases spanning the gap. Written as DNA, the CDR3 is TGTGCCAGCAGCCCAGGGAATTCACCCCTCCACTTT. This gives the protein CASSPGNSPLHF.

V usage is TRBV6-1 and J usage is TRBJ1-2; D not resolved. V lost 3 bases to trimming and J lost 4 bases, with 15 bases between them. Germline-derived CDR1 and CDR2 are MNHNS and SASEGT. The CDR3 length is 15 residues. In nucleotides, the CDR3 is TGTGCCAGCAGTGATTTCGAGAGGGCCCTCTATGGCTACACCTTC. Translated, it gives CASSDFERALYGYTF.

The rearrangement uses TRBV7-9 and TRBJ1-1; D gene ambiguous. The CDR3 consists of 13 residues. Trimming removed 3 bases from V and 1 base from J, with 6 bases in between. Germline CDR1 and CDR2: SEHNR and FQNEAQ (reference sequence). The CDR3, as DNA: TGTGCCAGCAGCTTGGAGGGGAACACTGAAGCTTTCTTT. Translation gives CASSLEGNTEAFF.

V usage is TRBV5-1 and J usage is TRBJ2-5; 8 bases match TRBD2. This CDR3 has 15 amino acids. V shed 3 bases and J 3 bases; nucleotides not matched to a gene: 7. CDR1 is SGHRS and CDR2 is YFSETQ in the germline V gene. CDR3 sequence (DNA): TGCGCCAGCAGCTACCCTGGCGGGGGGAAAGAGACCCAGTACTTC. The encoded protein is CASSYPGGGKETQYF.

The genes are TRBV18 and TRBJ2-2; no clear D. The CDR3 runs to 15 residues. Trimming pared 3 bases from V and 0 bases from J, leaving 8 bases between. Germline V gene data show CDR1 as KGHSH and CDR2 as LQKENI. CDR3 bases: TGTGCCAGCTCACCTACAGAAACGAACACCGGGGAGCTGTTTTTT. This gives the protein CASSPTETNTGELFF.

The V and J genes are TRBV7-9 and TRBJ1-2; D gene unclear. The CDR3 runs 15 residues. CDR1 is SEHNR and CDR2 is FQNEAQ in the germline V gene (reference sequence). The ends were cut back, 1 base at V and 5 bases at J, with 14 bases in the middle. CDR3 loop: CASSLGAEARYGYTF. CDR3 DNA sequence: TGTGCCAGCAGCTTAGGGGCGGAGGCGCGTTATGGCTACACCTTC.